The TCR beta chain under discussion was sequenced for a study of circulating and synovial CD4+ cells in juvenile arthritis (dated by TCRdb to the mid-2010s). A note on the overall study: TCRbeta CDR3 repertoires of circulating HLA-DR+ CD4 T cells, bulk blood CD4 T cells and synovial CD4 T cells were compared within each patient. The goal of the repertoire sequencing was to confirm that synovial clonotypes were enriched in a circulating synovial-like CD4 T cell subset. What the authors observed across the whole study: Because T cell genome counts in CPL samples and bulk blood CD4 samples differed by at least an order of magnitude, sample-size effects were addressed. Compared with bulk blood CD4 repertoires, both the synovial and the circulating pathogenic-like lymphocyte repertoires were less diverse, and some CPL samples were as oligoclonal as synovium. Traditional Vbeta family usage analysis did not detect the difference between circulating pathogenic-like lymphocytes and bulk blood T cells. Because overlap with synovium rose as sequencing depth increased, the measured fractions of shared clonotypes likely underestimated the overlap of the full repertoire. Circulating pathogenic-like lymphocytes were found to cluster with synovial T cells, and a substantially higher fraction of CDR3 sequences was shared with synovium by circulating pathogenic-like lymphocytes than by bulk blood.

To note about this clone: The target of this receptor is not known. No base quality values were provided; no much bigger clone lies one nucleotide off.

For this chain, trimming is 1 base at the V end and 0 bases at the J end, and the number of junction bases without a gene match is 5. Its CDR3 holds 17 amino acids, cysteine through phenylalanine. The entry retains the CDR3 DNA only, 51 bases that are in frame from base 1. CDR1 GTSNPN and CDR2 SVGIG are derived from the germline V gene (reference sequence). Donors of the sequenced samples were patients with active juvenile idiopathic arthritis. Cells were sorted right after thawing, and dead cells were excluded with Live/Dead Fixable Near-IR Stain. The method behind the library was the immunoSEQ multiplex PCR assay. An external provider performed TCRbeta CDR3 sequencing as a commercial service. Per the source publication's procedure: The analyses used productive nucleotide sequences together with amino acid sequences obtained by in silico translation. To equalise sample size, diversity was assessed as Renyi entropy across alpha values by taking the median of 200 repeated subsamples. Pairwise repertoire distance was calculated as one minus the Chao-modified Jaccard index, correcting for under-sampling, and used for clustering. Frequency-weighted overlap with synovial clonotypes was calculated over 200 sample sizes with 200 draws without replacement at each size, and the overlap was reported at the size of the smaller sample. TCRdb retrieved this table from immuneACCESS and kept in-frame rearrangements only. Not all clones are present; in checked studies, unresolved V genes account for under half, and no reason is known for the remainder. V, J and clone size are taken as reported in that table, and D and trimming were inferred from the DNA itself. A total of 15,000 to 20,000 clones appear in this sample, more than 75% of them only once. Approximately 0.7% of the sample is taken by the ten largest.

This sequence uses TRBV30 and TRBJ2-1, with 11 junctional bases fitting TRBD2. The source is a human donor with juvenile idiopathic arthritis. Sequencing was performed on CD4+ T cells from blood. At the DNA level, the sequence is TGTGCCTGGAGTGGACTAGCGGGGACAAACTCCTACAATGAGCAGTTCTTC. Translated, this gives CAWSGLAGTNSYNEQFF.